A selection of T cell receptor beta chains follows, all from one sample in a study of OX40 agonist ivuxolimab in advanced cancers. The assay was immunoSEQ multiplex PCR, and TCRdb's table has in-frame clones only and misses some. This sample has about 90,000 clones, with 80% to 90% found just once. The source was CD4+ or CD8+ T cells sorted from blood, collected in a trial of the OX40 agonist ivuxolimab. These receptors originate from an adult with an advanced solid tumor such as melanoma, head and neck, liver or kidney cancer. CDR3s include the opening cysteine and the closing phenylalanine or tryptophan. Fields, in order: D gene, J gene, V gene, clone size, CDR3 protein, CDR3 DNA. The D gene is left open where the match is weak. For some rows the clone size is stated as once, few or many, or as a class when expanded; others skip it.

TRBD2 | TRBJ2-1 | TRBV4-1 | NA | CASSGRGNEQFF | TGCGCCAGTAGCGGGAGAGGGAATGAGCAGTTCTTC
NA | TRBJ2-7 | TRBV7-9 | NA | CASSLDSYYEQYF | TGTGCCAGCAGCTTAGATTCTTACTACGAGCAGTACTTC
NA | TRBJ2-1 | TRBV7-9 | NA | CASSSDPGMSSYNEQFF | TGTGCCAGCAGCTCAGACCCCGGGATGAGCTCCTACAATGAGCAGTTCTTC
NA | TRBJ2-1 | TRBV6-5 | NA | CASRVSSYNEQFF | TGTGCCAGCAGGGTTAGCTCCTACAATGAGCAGTTCTTC
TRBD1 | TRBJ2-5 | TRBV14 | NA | CASSPSDRLLETQYF | TGTGCCAGCAGCCCCTCGGACAGGTTACTAGAGACCCAGTACTTC
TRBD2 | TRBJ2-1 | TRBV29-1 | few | CSVGTSGSPPSSYNEQFF | TGCAGCGTTGGAACTAGCGGGAGTCCACCGAGCTCCTACAATGAGCAGTTCTTC
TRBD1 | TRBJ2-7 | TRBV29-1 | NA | CSVTGEASYEQYF | TGCAGCGTAACAGGGGAAGCCTCCTACGAGCAGTACTTC
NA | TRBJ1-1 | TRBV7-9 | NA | CASSLGTGSGTEAFF | TGTGCCAGCAGCCTCGGGACGGGGTCTGGCACTGAAGCTTTCTTT
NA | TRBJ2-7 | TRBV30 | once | CAWSGRANEQYF | TGTGCCTGGAGTGGCAGGGCCAACGAGCAGTACTTC
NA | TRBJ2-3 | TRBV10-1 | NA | CASSERGADTQYF | TGCGCCAGCAGTGAAAGGGGAGCGGATACGCAGTATTTT
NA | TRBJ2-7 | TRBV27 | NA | CASSSGTQGYEQYF | TGTGCCAGCAGTTCCGGGACGCAAGGCTACGAGCAGTACTTC
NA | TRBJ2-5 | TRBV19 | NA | CASSSQRQETQYF | TGTGCCAGTAGTAGCCAGCGGCAAGAGACCCAGTACTTC
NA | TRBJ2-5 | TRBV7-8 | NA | CASSLGGLRKVLGKAETQYF | TGTGCCAGCAGCTTAGGGGGGCTCAGGAAGGTTTTAGGGAAAGCAGAGACCCAGTACTTC
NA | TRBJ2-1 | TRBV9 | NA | CASSVGGGNYNEQFF | TGTGCCAGCAGCGTAGGAGGCGGAAATTACAATGAGCAGTTCTTC
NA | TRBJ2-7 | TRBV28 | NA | CASNLQAPPGQQYF | TGTGCCAGCAACCTTCAGGCTCCACCAGGTCAGCAGTACTTC
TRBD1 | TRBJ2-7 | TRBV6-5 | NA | CASSLTGVRDEQYF | TGTGCCAGCAGCCTGACAGGGGTCAGGGACGAGCAGTACTTC
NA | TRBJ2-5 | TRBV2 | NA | CASNARAFGTQYF | TGTGCCAGCAATGCGCGGGCCTTCGGGACCCAGTACTTC
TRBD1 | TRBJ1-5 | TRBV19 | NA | CASSTRDRALLSNQPQHF | TGTGCCAGTAGTACCCGGGACAGAGCACTTCTCAGCAATCAGCCCCAGCATTTT
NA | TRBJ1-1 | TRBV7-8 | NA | CASGFYTEAFF | TGTGCCAGCGGGTTTTACACTGAAGCTTTCTTT
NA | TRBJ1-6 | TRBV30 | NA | CAWITGTDYNSPLHF | TGTGCCTGGATTACCGGGACGGATTATAATTCACCCCTCCACTTT
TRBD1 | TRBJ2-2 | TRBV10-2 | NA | CASRGQGTTGELFF | TGCGCCAGCCGGGGACAGGGGACGACCGGGGAGCTGTTTTTT
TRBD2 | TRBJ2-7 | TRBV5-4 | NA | CASSRMTSGTYEQYF | TGTGCCAGCAGCAGAATGACTAGCGGTACCTACGAGCAGTACTTC
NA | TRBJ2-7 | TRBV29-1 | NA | CSVTTGRAYEQYF | TGCAGCGTTACGACCGGCCGCGCCTACGAGCAGTACTTC
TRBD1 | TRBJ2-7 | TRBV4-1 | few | CASSQNPGTGGSYEQYF | TGCGCCAGCAGCCAAAACCCCGGGACAGGGGGCTCCTACGAGCAGTACTTC